This is a list of T cell receptor beta chains from one sample in a study of blood T cell repertoires in COVID-19. Profiling relied on immunoSEQ multiplex PCR, and the TCRdb table lists in-frame clones only, not all of them. Counted here are approximately 250,000 clones, approximately 84% occurring once; the ten biggest clones make up around 0.98%. The source material was peripheral blood. These TCRs come from a man aged 40-49 years with acute or convalescent COVID-19. The CDR3 runs from the conserved cysteine through the conserved F or W. D genes are given only for firm matches. Size tells how often a clone was seen (once, few, many) or the class of an expanded clone, and some rows leave it out.

V gene,D gene,clone size,J gene,CDR3 protein,CDR3 DNA
TRBV3-1/TRBV3-2,TRBD2,-,TRBJ2-1,CASSQERLAGGNEQFF,TGTGCCAGCAGCCAAGAAAGACTAGCGGGGGGAAATGAGCAGTTCTTC
TRBV10-2,-,-,TRBJ2-2,CASSISGGTFRELFF,TGCGCCAGCAGTATATCTGGGGGGACGTTTAGGGAGCTGTTTTTT
TRBV30,TRBD1,-,TRBJ2-1,CAWCPTGNNEQFF,TGTGCCTGGTGCCCGACAGGGAACAATGAGCAGTTCTTC
TRBV18,TRBD1,-,TRBJ2-7,CASSPKQGAGEQYF,TGTGCCAGCTCACCAAAGCAGGGGGCGGGCGAGCAGTACTTC
TRBV7-9,TRBD1,-,TRBJ1-2,CASSITGALNYGYTF,TGTGCCAGCAGCATTACAGGGGCCCTTAACTATGGCTACACCTTC
TRBV28,TRBD1,-,TRBJ2-7,CASSPTGYYEQYF,TGTGCCAGCAGCCCGACAGGGTATTACGAGCAGTACTTC
TRBV11-2,-,-,TRBJ2-3,CASSPVRDRQTDTQYF,TGTGCCAGCAGCCCCGTCAGGGATCGTCAGACGGATACGCAGTATTTT
TRBV28,TRBD2,once,TRBJ2-7,CASSGTSGSYEQYF,TGTGCCAGCAGTGGGACTAGCGGCTCCTACGAGCAGTACTTC
TRBV28,-,-,TRBJ1-3,CATISGVAGNTIYF,TGTGCCACGATTTCGGGGGTTGCTGGAAACACCATATATTTT
TRBV15,-,once,TRBJ1-4,CATSRALVGAGEKLFF,TGTGCCACCAGCAGGGCCCTAGTTGGGGCTGGCGAAAAACTGTTTTTT
TRBV19,-,-,TRBJ2-7,CASSVRAGGDYEQYF,TGTGCCAGTAGTGTCCGGGCGGGCGGGGACTACGAGCAGTACTTC
TRBV2,-,few,TRBJ2-7,CASSEGEASSYEQYF,TGTGCCAGCAGTGAAGGAGAGGCGAGCTCCTACGAGCAGTACTTC
TRBV5-4,TRBD2,-,TRBJ2-1,CASSSRGSGGDQFF,TGTGCCAGCAGCTCCCGGGGTAGCGGGGGTGACCAATTCTTC
TRBV6-5,TRBD1,few,TRBJ2-7,CASRIRQGASEQYF,TGTGCCAGCCGCATTCGACAGGGGGCAAGCGAGCAGTACTTC
TRBV5-1,TRBD1,-,TRBJ1-4,CASSLMWDRNEKLFF,TGCGCCAGCAGCCTTATGTGGGACAGGAATGAAAAACTGTTTTTT
TRBV2,-,once,TRBJ1-5,CASSGGSGNQPQHF,TGTGCCAGCAGTGGAGGGAGCGGCAATCAGCCCCAGCATTTT
TRBV1,-,-,TRBJ2-3,CTSSHYGDTQYF,TGCACCAGCAGCCACTACGGGGATACGCAGTATTTT
TRBV30,-,-,TRBJ1-1,CAWSVEGLNTEAFF,TGTGCCTGGAGTGTGGAGGGGCTGAACACTGAAGCTTTCTTT
TRBV6-5,-,-,TRBJ1-1,CASSRQENTEAFF,TGTGCCAGCAGTCGACAAGAGAACACTGAAGCTTTCTTT
TRBV6-6,TRBD2,-,TRBJ2-5,CASSGGNLPETQYF,TGTGCCAGCAGCGGGGGGAACCTCCCAGAGACCCAGTACTTC
TRBV25-1,-,-,TRBJ1-1,CASSEGGTEAFF,TGTGCCAGCAGTGAAGGGGGGACTGAAGCTTTCTTT
TRBV28,-,-,TRBJ1-5,CASSLFSRGGPQHF,TGTGCCAGCAGTTTGTTTTCCCGGGGGGGGCCCCAGCATTTT
TRBV18,-,-,TRBJ1-5,CASSLEFNQPQHF,TGTGCCAGCTCACTCGAGTTCAATCAGCCCCAGCATTTT
TRBV9,-,-,TRBJ1-2,CASSVDIGVYGYTF,TGTGCCAGCAGCGTAGATATAGGGGTCTATGGCTACACCTTC
TRBV29-1,TRBD1,-,TRBJ2-7,CSVDSGQGYEQYF,TGCAGCGTTGACTCGGGACAGGGCTACGAGCAGTACTTC
TRBV3-1/TRBV3-2,-,-,TRBJ1-5,CASSQDTVQPQHF,TGTGCCAGCAGCCAAGATACGGTGCAGCCCCAGCATTTT
TRBV18,TRBD1,once,TRBJ1-2,CASSPGQGSGYTF,TGTGCCAGCTCACCGGGACAGGGTTCTGGCTACACCTTC
TRBV4-1,TRBD2,-,TRBJ2-2,CARSRRVAGVLEPGELFF,TGCGCCCGCAGCCGCCGAGTTGCGGGGGTTCTAGAACCCGGGGAGCTGTTTTTT
TRBV3-1/TRBV3-2,TRBD1,-,TRBJ1-4,CASSQLGQGIRNNEKLFF,TGTGCCAGCAGCCAGCTTGGACAGGGGATTCGTAATAATGAAAAACTGTTTTTT
TRBV7-2,-,-,TRBJ2-1,CASSFGQGHYNEQFF,TGTGCCAGCAGCTTCGGGCAGGGGCACTACAATGAGCAGTTCTTC
TRBV27,-,-,TRBJ2-7,CASSWAPSEYEQYF,TGTGCCAGCAGTTGGGCCCCCTCAGAGTACGAGCAGTACTTC
TRBV6-5,-,-,TRBJ1-1,CAVHRRLNTEAFF,TGTGCCGTGCACAGGAGACTGAACACTGAAGCTTTCTTT
TRBV2,TRBD1,few,TRBJ1-5,CASRGQPSNQPQHF,TGTGCCAGCAGGGGACAGCCGAGCAATCAGCCCCAGCATTTT
TRBV9,-,once,TRBJ1-3,CASSLGGWDTIYF,TGTGCCAGCAGCCTCGGGGGGTGGGACACCATATATTTT
TRBV9,TRBD1,-,TRBJ2-2,CASSPIGTGNSGELFF,TGTGCCAGCAGCCCAATCGGGACAGGGAACTCCGGGGAGCTGTTTTTT
TRBV28,-,-,TRBJ1-6,CASTPGGLGGPLHF,TGTGCCAGCACCCCGGGAGGGTTGGGTGGACCCCTCCACTTT
TRBV5-1,TRBD2,-,TRBJ2-5,CASSPGLAGGQETQYF,TGCGCCAGCAGCCCGGGACTAGCGGGGGGACAAGAGACCCAGTACTTC
TRBV5-4,TRBD2,-,TRBJ2-7,CASSLGGGLAGHEQYF,TGTGCCAGCAGCTTGGGGGGGGGACTAGCCGGCCACGAGCAGTACTTC
TRBV18,-,-,TRBJ1-2,CASSQLENYGYTF,TGTGCCAGCTCTCAACTAGAGAACTATGGCTACACCTTC
TRBV25-1,TRBD1,-,TRBJ2-7,CASSADRGETYEQYF,TGTGCCAGCAGTGCAGACAGGGGCGAAACCTACGAGCAGTACTTC
TRBV5-1,TRBD1,-,TRBJ2-7,CASGAGTGTYSEQYF,TGCGCCAGCGGGGCGGGGACAGGGACTTACAGCGAGCAGTACTTC
TRBV7-6,TRBD1,-,TRBJ2-6,CASSRQGASGANVLTF,TGTGCCAGCAGCCGACAGGGGGCAAGTGGGGCCAACGTCCTGACTTTC
TRBV16,-,-,TRBJ2-5,CASSPLGSKAKGQETQYF,TGTGCCAGCAGCCCACTGGGGAGTAAAGCGAAGGGCCAAGAGACCCAGTACTTC
TRBV12-5,-,-,TRBJ2-4,CASGLVPDIQYF,TGTGCTAGTGGTTTGGTACCGGACATTCAGTACTTC
TRBV11-2,-,-,TRBJ2-5,CASSLVPAGLLSETQYF,TGTGCCAGCAGCTTAGTCCCTGCAGGCCTATTATCCGAGACCCAGTACTTC
TRBV7-2,TRBD1,-,TRBJ1-2,CASTDRGLGGYTF,TGTGCCAGCACGGACAGGGGGCTTGGTGGCTACACCTTC
TRBV5-4,TRBD2,once,TRBJ2-1,CASSFDPLAGGHEQFF,TGTGCCAGCAGCTTCGATCCGCTAGCGGGAGGGCATGAGCAGTTCTTC